The present T cell receptor beta chain was sequenced within a study of T-cell memory formation after mild COVID-19. This clonotype showed up just a few times. The target antigen is unknown. This CDR3 has 13 amino acids. Germline CDR1 reads SEHNR; CDR2 reads FQNEAQ (reference sequence). The V and J ends lost 4 bases and 4 bases respectively, with 10 bases between them. Study findings and constraints: The appearance of some responding clones in pre-infection memory suggested that cross-reactive memory joined. Day 15 to 85 contractors were CD4/CD8 balanced; later expanders leaned CD4+.

Via MiXCR, TCRdb re-called the 5' RACE reads, giving one row per CDR3 protein. The sample has about 470,000 distinct CDR3 sequences; more than 20% are singletons. Sequences were obtained from PBMCs or a T cell subset sorted from them (not recorded which). This chain uses TRBV7-9 with TRBJ1-2; no firm D call. This clonotype was sampled from an adult woman who had mild COVID-19 (a few samples of this study predate the infection). Cell type and time point are not known. CDR3 amino acids: CASSSNPPYGYTF. The CDR3 nucleotides read TGTGCCAGCAGCTCCAATCCCCCCTATGGCTACACCTTC.